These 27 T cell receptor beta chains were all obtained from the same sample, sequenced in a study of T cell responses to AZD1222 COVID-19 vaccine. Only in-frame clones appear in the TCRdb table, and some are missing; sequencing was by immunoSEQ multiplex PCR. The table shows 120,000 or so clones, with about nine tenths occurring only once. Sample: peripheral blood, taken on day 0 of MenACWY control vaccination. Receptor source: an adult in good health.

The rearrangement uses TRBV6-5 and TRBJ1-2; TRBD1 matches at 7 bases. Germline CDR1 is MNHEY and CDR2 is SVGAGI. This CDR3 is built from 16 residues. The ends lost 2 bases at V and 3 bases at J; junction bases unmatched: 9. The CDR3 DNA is TGTGCCAGCAGTTACATGCGGCAGGGGGGATACTATGGCTACACCTTC. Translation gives CASSYMRQGGYYGYTF.

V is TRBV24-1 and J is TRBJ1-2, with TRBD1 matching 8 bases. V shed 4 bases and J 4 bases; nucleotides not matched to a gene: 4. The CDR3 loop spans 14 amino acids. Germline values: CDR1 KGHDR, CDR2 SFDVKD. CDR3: CATSETGVLYGYTF. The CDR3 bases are TGTGCCACCAGTGAGACAGGGGTTCTCTATGGCTACACCTTC.

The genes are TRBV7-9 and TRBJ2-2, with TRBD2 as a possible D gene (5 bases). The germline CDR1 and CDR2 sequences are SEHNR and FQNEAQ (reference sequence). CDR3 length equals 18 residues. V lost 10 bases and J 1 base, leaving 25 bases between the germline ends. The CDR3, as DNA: TGTGCCACCACCGCCGTGGACTTCGGAGGCCAGAACACCGGGGAGCTGTTTTTT. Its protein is CATTAVDFGGQNTGELFF.

CDR3 sequence: CASSSPSSGEYEQYV. The CDR3 bases are TGTGCCAGCAGCTCCCCTTCTAGCGGGGAGTACGAGCAGTACGTC. The chain uses TRBV11-2 and TRBJ2-7; 9 bases are a match to TRBD2. The CDR3 consists of 15 residues. CDR1 and CDR2 (germline): SGHAT, FQNNGV. J gave up 4 bases and V 4 bases, and 8 bases lay outside the gene matches.

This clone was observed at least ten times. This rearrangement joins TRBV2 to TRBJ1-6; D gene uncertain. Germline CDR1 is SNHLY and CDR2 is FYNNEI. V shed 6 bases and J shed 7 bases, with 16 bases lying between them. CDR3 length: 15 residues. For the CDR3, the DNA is TGTGCCAGCAGACTTGGGGTTTTCAGGAATTCACCCCTCCACTTT. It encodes CASRLGVFRNSPLHF.

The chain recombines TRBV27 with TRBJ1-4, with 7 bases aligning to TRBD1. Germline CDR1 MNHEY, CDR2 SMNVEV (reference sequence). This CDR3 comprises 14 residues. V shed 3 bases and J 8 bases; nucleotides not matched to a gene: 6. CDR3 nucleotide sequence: TGTGCCAGCAGTTTTCGGCAGGGGGGAGAAAAACTGTTTTTT. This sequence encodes CASSFRQGGEKLFF.

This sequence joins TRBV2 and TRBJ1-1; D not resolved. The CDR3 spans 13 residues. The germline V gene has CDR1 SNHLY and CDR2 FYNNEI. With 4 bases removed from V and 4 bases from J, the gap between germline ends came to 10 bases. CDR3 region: CASSVGPGTEAFF. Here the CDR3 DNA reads TGTGCCAGCAGTGTGGGCCCGGGCACTGAAGCTTTCTTT.

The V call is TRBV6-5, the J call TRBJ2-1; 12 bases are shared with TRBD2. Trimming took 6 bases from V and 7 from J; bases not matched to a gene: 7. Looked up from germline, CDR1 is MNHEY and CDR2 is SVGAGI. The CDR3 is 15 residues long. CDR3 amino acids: CASRSLAGGWNEQFF. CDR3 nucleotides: TGTGCCAGCAGATCACTAGCGGGGGGTTGGAATGAGCAGTTCTTC.

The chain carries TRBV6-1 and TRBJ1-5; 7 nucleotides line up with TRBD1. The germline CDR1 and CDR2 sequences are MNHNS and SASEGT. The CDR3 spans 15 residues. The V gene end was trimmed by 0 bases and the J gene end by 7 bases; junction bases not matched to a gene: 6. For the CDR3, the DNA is TGTGCCAGCAGTGAAGCTGAGACAGGGCCCCAGCCCCAGCATTTT. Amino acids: CASSEAETGPQPQHF.

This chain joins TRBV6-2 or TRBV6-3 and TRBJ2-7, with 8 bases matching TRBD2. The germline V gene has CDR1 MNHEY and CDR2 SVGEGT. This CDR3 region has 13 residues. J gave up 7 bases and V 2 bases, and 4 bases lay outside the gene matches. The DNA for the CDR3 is TGTGCCAGCAGTTACGCTAGCGGGTTGGAGCAGTACGTC. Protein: CASSYASGLEQYV.

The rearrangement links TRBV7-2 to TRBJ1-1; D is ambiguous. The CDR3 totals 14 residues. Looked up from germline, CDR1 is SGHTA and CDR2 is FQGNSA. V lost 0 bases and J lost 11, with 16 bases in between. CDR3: CASSLAPGFGWAFF. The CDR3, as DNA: TGTGCCAGCAGCTTAGCGCCGGGTTTCGGATGGGCTTTCTTT.

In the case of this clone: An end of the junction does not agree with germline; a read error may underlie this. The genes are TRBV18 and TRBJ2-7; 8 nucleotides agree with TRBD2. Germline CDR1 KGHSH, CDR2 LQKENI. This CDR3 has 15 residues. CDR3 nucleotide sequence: TGTGCCAGCTCGCGCACTAGCGGAAGTTACTACGGGCAGTACTTC. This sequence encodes CASSRTSGSYYGQYF.

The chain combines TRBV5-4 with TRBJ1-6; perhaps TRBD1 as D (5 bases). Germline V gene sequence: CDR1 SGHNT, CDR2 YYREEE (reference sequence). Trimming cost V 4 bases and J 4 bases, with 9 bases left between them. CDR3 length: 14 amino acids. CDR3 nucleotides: TGTGCCAGCAGCCTCGGGACTTATAATTCACCCCTCCACTTT. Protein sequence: CASSLGTYNSPLHF.

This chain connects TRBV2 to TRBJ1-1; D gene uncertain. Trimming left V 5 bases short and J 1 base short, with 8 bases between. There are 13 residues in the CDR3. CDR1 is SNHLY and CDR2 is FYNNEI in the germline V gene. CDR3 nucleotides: TGTGCCAGCAGTCCCCACGGGAACACTGAAGCTTTCTTT. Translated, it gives CASSPHGNTEAFF.

CDR3: CASSAPSDRDLYEQYF. The CDR3 bases are TGTGCCAGCAGCGCACCGTCGGACAGGGACTTATACGAGCAGTACTTC. The V call is TRBV28, the J call TRBJ2-7; 8 positions match TRBD1. V shed 6 bases, J shed 4 bases, and the junction held 14 bases outside the gene matches. CDR1 is MDHEN and CDR2 is SYDVKM in the germline V gene. This CDR3 spans 16 amino acids.

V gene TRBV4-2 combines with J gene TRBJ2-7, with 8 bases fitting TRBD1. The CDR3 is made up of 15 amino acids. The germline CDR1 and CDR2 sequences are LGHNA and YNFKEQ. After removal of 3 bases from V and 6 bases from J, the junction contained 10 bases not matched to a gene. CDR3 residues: CASSHVRDRWFEQYV. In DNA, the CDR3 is TGTGCCAGCAGCCATGTCCGGGACAGGTGGTTCGAGCAGTACGTC.

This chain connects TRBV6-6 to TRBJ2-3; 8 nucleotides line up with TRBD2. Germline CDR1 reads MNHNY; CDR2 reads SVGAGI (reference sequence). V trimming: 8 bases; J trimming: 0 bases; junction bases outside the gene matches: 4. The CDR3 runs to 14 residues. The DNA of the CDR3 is TGTGCCAGCTCGCCGGGAGGGAGCACAGATACGCAGTATTTT. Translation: CASSPGGSTDTQYF.

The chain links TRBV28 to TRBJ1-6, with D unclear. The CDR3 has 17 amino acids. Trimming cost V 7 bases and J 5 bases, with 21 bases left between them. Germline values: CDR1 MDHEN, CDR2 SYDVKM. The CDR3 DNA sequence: TGTGCCAGCACCCAAGCGGTCTGGACCGCGGATAATTCACCCCTCCACTTT. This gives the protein CASTQAVWTADNSPLHF.

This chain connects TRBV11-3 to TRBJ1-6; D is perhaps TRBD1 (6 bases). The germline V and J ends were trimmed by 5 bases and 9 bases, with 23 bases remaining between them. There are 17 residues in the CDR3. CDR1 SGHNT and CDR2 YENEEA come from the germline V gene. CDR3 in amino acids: CASSHTGGTTKGSPLHF. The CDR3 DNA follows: TGTGCCAGCAGCCATACCGGGGGCACAACCAAGGGTTCACCCCTCCACTTT.

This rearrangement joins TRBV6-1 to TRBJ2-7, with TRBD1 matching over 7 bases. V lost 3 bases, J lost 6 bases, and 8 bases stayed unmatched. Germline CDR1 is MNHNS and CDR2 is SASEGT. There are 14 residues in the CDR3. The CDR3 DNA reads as TGTGCCAGCAGTGACAACAGGGGCCCCTCCGAGCAGTACTTC. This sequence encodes CASSDNRGPSEQYF.

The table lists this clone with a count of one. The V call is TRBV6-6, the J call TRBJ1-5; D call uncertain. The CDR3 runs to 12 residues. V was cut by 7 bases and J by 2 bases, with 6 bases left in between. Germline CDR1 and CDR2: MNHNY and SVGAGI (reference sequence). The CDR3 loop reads CASTGGNQPQHF. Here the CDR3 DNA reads TGTGCCAGCACGGGCGGCAATCAGCCCCAGCATTTT.

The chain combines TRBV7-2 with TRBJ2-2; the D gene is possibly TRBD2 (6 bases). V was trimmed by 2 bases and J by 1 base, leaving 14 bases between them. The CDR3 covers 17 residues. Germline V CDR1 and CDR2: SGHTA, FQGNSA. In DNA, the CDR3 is TGTGCCAGCAGCTTACTGGGGGGTAGGGTGAACACCGGGGAGCTGTTTTTT. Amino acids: CASSLLGGRVNTGELFF.

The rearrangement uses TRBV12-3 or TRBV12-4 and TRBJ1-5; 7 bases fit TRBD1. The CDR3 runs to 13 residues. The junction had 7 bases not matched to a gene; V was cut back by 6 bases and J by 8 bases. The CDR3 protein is CASSYRGTEPQHF. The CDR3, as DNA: TGTGCCAGCAGCTACAGGGGAACCGAGCCCCAGCATTTT.

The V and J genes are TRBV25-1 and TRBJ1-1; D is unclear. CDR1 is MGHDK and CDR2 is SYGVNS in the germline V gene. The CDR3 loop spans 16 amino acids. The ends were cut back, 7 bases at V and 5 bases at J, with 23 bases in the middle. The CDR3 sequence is CASTTTVGWRRTEAFF. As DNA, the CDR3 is TGTGCCAGCACCACTACGGTGGGGTGGCGGAGGACTGAAGCTTTCTTT. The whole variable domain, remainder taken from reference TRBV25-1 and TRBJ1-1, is EADIYQTPRYLVIGTGKKITLECSQTMGHDKMYWYQQDPGMELHLIHYSYGVNSTEKGDLSSESTVSRIRTEHFPLTLESARPSHTSQYLCASTTTVGWRRTEAFFGQGTRLTVV.

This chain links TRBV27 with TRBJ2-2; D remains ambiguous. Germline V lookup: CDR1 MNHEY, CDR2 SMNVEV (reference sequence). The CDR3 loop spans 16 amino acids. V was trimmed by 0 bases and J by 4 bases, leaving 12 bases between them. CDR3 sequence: CASSLSRGPSTGELFF. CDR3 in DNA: TGTGCCAGCAGTTTATCGCGCGGCCCGAGCACCGGGGAGCTGTTTTTT.

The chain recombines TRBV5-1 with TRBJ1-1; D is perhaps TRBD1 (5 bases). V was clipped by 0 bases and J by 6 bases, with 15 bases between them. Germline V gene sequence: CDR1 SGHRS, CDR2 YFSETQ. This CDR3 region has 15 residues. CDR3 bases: TGCGCCAGCAGCTTGGGGTCCGACAGTTCGTCTGAAGCTTTCTTT. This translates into CASSLGSDSSSEAFF. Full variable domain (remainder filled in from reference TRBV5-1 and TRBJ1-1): KAGVTQTPRYLIKTRGQQVTLSCSPISGHRSVSWYQQTPGQGLQFLFEYFSETQRNKGNFPGRFSGRQFSNSRSEMNVSTLELGDSALYLCASSLGSDSSSEAFFGQGTRLTVV.

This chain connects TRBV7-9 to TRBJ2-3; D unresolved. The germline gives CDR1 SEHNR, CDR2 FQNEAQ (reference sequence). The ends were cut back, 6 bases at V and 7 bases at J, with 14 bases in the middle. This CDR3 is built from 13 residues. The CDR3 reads CASSYQTLYTQYF. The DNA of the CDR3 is TGTGCCAGCAGTTATCAGACACTCTATACGCAGTATTTT. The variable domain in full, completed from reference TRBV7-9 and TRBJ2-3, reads DTGVSQNPRHKITKRGQNVTFRCDPISEHNRLYWYRQTLGQGPEFLTYFQNEAQLEKSRLLSDRFSAERPKGSFSTLEIQRTEQGDSAMYLCASSYQTLYTQYFGPGTRLTVL.